This T cell receptor (beta chain) appears in the sequencing data of a study of technical replicates of blood from a few donors. The table came from immunoSEQ multiplex PCR; TCRdb's copy has only in-frame clones and leaves some out. The sample holds some 71,000 clones, around 97% seen once. V shed 6 bases and J 3 bases; nucleotides not matched to a gene: 4. Germline loops: CDR1 MNHEY, CDR2 SMNVEV (reference sequence). The CDR3 loop spans 14 amino acids. The sequence derives from a human donor in good health. Sequenced material: T cells isolated from PBMCs. The V gene is TRBV27, the J gene TRBJ2-7, with 11 nucleotides matching TRBD1. The CDR3 here is CASSSGTGGYEQYF. The CDR3 DNA is TGTGCCAGCAGCTCCGGGACAGGGGGCTACGAGCAGTACTTC.